This record concerns one T cell receptor beta chain sequence. Its antigen is not identified. This sample is part of a study of circulating and synovial CD4+ cells in juvenile arthritis. Study conclusions and caveats: Circulating pathogenic-like lymphocytes shared a substantially higher fraction of CDR3 sequences with synovium than bulk blood. T cell genome counts differed by at least an order of magnitude between CPL and CD4 samples.

Sequencing was performed with immunoSEQ multiplex PCR; in TCRdb, only in-frame clones are kept and a portion is missing. The sample yields some 14,000 clones, roughly 84% seen once. The sequenced sample consisted of CD4+ T cells from synovial fluid. This sequence was found in a human patient with juvenile idiopathic arthritis. Some clones in this sample may be carry-over from other donors' samples.

The chain's CDR3 is CASAGTGGLDGYTF. CDR3 in DNA: TGCGCCAGCGCCGGGACAGGGGGCTTGGATGGCTACACCTTC. The rearrangement uses TRBV5-1 and TRBJ1-2; 12 bases agree with TRBD1. The germline V gene has CDR1 SGHRS and CDR2 YFSETQ. V was clipped by 7 bases and J by 6 bases; unmatched bases: 7. The CDR3 totals 14 residues.